This record covers a single T cell receptor beta chain. The antigen is unknown. This specimen comes from a study of response to subunit inactivated influenza vaccine. The CDR3 is made up of 14 amino acids. V was clipped by 4 bases and J by 2 bases, with 11 bases between them. Germline V CDR1 and CDR2: SGDLS, YYNGEE. Study-level findings and limits: Authors suggested seasonal influenza vaccinations each recruit few new T cells.

TCRdb fed the RT-PCR reads into MiXCR, producing one record per CDR3 protein. The table includes 630,000 or so distinct CDR3 sequences, less than 20% detected once. The sequence came from a man aged 45-65 years who received an inactivated influenza vaccine. The sequencing here drew on PBMCs from blood, taken 11 to 12 days after vaccination. This chain uses TRBV9 with TRBJ2-3; D is ambiguous. CDR3 in DNA: TGTGCCAGCAGCCTCAGTAAACCCACAGATACGCAGTATTTT. This translates into CASSLSKPTDTQYF.